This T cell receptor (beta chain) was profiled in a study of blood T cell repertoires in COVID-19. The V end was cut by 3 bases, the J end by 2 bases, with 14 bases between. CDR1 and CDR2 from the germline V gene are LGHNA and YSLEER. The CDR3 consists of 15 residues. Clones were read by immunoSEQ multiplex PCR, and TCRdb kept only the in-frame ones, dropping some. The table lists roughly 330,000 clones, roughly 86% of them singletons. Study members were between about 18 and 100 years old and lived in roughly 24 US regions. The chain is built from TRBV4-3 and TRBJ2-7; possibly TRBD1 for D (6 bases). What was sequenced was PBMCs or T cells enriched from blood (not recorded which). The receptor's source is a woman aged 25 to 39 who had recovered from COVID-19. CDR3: CASSQDSPGPYEQYF. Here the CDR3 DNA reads TGCGCCAGCAGCCAGGACAGCCCGGGCCCCTACGAGCAGTACTTC.